This T cell receptor beta chain comes out of a study of cytomegalovirus exposure and HLA in healthy donors. Overall study context: From donors who were HLA-typed, an early data release held approximately 80 million unique TCRs.

CDR3 length: 15 amino acids. V lost 6 bases and J lost 5; bases outside the gene matches: 6. The germline V gene has CDR1 MNHEY and CDR2 SVGAGI. Study results and limitations: It has been reported that TCR beta sequences accurately predicted the HLA-A and HLA-B alleles of most subjects. Sequencing depth across donors, presence/absence analyses assumed, was roughly uniform.

As concerns this clone: What it binds is unknown.

The PCR contained 60 Vbeta and 13 Jbeta primers. The protocol was immunoSEQ multiplex PCR, while the TCRdb copy is restricted to in-frame clones and leaves out a portion. Among 30,000 to 45,000 clones listed, 81% were seen once. The source of this sequence is a woman in her thirties or forties in good health and CMV-seronegative. V gene TRBV6-5 combines with J gene TRBJ2-1, with TRBD2 matching over 11 bases. The sample consisted of PBMCs. CDR3 in amino acids: CASSSLAGGNNEQFF. CDR3 nucleotides: TGTGCCAGCAGCAGCCTAGCGGGGGGCAACAATGAGCAGTTCTTC.